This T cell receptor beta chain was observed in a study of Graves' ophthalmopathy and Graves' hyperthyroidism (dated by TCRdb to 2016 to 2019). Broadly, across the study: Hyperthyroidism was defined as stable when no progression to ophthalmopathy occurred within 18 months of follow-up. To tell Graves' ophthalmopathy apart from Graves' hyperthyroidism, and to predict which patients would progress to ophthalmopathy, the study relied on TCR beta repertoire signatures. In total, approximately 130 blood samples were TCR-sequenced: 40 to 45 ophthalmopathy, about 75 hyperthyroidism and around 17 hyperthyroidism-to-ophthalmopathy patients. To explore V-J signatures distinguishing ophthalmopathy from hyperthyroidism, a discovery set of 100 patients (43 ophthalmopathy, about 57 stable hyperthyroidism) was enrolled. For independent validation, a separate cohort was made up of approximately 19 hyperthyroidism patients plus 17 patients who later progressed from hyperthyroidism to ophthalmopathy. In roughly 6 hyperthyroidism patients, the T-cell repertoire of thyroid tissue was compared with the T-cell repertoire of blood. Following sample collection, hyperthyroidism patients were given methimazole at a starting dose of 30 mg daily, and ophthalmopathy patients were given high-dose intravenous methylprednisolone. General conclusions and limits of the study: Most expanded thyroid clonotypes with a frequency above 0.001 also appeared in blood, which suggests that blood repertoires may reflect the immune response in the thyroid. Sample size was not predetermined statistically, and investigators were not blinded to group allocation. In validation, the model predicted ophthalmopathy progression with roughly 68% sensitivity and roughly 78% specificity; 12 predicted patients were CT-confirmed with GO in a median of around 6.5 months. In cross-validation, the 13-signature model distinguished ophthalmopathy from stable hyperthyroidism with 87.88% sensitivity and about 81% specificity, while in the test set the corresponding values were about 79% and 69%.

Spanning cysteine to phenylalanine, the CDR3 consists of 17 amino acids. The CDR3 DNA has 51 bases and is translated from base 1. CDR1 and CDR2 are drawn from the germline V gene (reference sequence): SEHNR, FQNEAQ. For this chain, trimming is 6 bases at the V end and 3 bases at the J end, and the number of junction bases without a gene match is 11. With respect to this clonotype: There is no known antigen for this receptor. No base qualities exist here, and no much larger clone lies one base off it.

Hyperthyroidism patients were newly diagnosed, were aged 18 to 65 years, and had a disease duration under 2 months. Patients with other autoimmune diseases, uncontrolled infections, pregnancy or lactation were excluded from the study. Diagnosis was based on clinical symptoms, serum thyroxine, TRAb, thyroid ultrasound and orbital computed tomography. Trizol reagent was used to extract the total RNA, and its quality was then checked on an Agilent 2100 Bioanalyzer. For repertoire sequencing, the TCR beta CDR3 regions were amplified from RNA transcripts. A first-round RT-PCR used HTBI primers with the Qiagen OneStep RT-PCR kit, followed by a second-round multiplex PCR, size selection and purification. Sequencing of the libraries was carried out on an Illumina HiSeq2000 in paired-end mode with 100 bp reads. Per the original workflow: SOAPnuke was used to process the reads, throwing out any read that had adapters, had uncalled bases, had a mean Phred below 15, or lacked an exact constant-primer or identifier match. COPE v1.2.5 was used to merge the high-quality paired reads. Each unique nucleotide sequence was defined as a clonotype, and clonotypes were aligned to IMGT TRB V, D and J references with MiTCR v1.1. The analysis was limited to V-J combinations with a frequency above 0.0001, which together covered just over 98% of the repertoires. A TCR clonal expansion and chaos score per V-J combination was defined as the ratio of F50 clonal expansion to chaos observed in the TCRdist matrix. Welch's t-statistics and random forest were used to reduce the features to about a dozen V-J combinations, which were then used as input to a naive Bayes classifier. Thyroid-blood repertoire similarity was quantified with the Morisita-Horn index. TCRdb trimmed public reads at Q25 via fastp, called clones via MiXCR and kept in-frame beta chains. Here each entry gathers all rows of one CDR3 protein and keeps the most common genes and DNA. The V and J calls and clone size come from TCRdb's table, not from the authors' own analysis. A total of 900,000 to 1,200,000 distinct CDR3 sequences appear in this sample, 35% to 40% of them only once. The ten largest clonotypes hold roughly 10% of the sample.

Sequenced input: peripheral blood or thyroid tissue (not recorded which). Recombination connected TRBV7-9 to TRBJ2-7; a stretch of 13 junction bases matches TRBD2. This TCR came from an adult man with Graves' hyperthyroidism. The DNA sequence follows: TGTGCCAGCAGGGATGCCGGGACTAGCGGGGCCTACTACGAGCAGTACTTC. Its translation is CASRDAGTSGAYYEQYF. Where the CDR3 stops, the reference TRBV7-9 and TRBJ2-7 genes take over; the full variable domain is DTGVSQNPRHKITKRGQNVTFRCDPISEHNRLYWYRQTLGQGPEFLTYFQNEAQLEKSRLLSDRFSAERPKGSFSTLEIQRTEQGDSAMYLCASRDAGTSGAYYEQYFGPGTRLTVT.